The 5 T cell receptor beta chains presented below share a single source sample, sequenced in a study of blood T cells in healthy people across ages (dated by TCRdb to between 2014 and 2017). Receptors were amplified or captured by 5' RACE. Reads for this sample came from an Illumina HiSeq 2500. A second PCR of about 7 to 12 cycles was run with a J-beta primer mix and a sample-barcoded 5' primer. The raw public reads went through TCRdb reprocessing: fastp at Q25, MiXCR clone calling, in-frame beta chains kept. Rows merge per CDR3 protein into single entries with the most common DNA and genes. The sample table records around 1,500,000 distinct CDR3 sequences; around 39% of these occur just once. Clones ranked in the top ten supply 7.9% of the sample. The sample comprised blood. The receptors were gathered from a woman under 30 in good health.

This clonotype was seen a handful of times. The chain combines TRBV7-9 with TRBJ2-3; the match to TRBD2 covers 7 bases. V lost 4 bases and J lost 2; bases outside the gene matches: 3. This CDR3 spans 14 amino acids. Germline V lookup: CDR1 SEHNR, CDR2 FQNEAQ (reference sequence). The CDR3 spells CASSSTSNTDTQYF. The CDR3 DNA follows: TGTGCCAGCAGCTCGACTAGCAACACAGATACGCAGTATTTT.

Turning to this clonotype: Its ends do not fully match the called genes, so a read error is possible. The V and J genes are TRBV11-2 and TRBJ2-1; 11 bases are shared with TRBD2. There are 14 residues in the CDR3. In germline, CDR1 is SGHAT, CDR2 FQNNGV. The CDR3 reads CACSSGLADNEQFF. CDR3 DNA sequence: TGTGCCTGCAGCTCGGGACTAGCGGACAATGAGCAGTTCTTC.

The J gene is TRBJ2-3, the V gene TRBV30; a possible D gene is TRBD2 (6 bases). CDR1 and CDR2 from the germline V gene are GTSNPN and SVGIG (reference sequence). The CDR3 sequence is 14 residues long. V lost 0 bases to trimming and J lost 5 bases, with 12 bases between them. CDR3 residues: CAWSVGAGRDTQYF. The CDR3 DNA reads TGTGCCTGGAGTGTTGGGGCGGGACGAGATACGCAGTATTTT. Full variable domain (remainder filled in from reference TRBV30 and TRBJ2-3): SQTIHQWPATLVQPVGSPLSLECTVEGTSNPNLYWYRQAAGRGLQLLFYSVGIGQISSEVPQNLSASRPQDRQFILSSKKLLLSDSGFYLCAWSVGAGRDTQYFGPGTRLTVL.

This clonotype was counted between two and nine times. The J gene is TRBJ2-1, the V gene TRBV6-2 or TRBV6-3; no firm D call. The CDR3 loop spans 13 amino acids. Germline values: CDR1 MNHEY, CDR2 SVGEGT. V lost 0 bases and J 12 bases, leaving 12 bases between the germline ends. The CDR3 spells CASSYSGGMGQFF. CDR3 coding DNA: TGTGCCAGCAGTTACTCGGGTGGGATGGGGCAGTTCTTC.

The chain carries TRBV20-1 and TRBJ2-1, with 9 bases lining up with TRBD2. The DNA end favors TRBJ2-7, so the J call may be wrong. Germline loops: CDR1 DFQATT, CDR2 SNEGSKA (reference sequence). This CDR3 spans 15 amino acids. Written as DNA, the CDR3 is TGCAGTGCTAGTACCCTAGCGGGACCCTACAATGAGCAGTACTTC. It is translated as CSASTLAGPYNEQYF.